These 30 T cell receptor beta chains were all obtained from the same sample, sequenced in a study of blood T cell repertoires in COVID-19. Some clones are missing from TCRdb's copy, which holds only in-frame ones; the method was immunoSEQ multiplex PCR. The sample lists 300,000 to 400,000 clones; approximately 86% were seen once. Material for sequencing was peripheral blood. The receptors originated from a woman aged 55-70 years with COVID-19, enrolled during active disease.

The chain joins TRBV28 to TRBJ2-1; D uncertain. CDR1 and CDR2 from the germline V gene are MDHEN and SYDVKM. The CDR3 loop spans 13 amino acids. V was shortened by 5 bases and J by 1 base, with 6 bases between the two germline ends. CDR3 DNA sequence: TGTGCCAGCAGTGCGAATTCCTACAATGAGCAGTTCTTC. Translating it yields CASSANSYNEQFF. Together with reference TRBV28 and TRBJ2-1, the CDR3 gives the full variable domain: DVKVTQSSRYLVKRTGEKVFLECVQDMDHENMFWYRQDPGLGLRLIYFSYDVKMKEKGDIPEGYSVSREKKERFSLILESASTNQTSMYLCASSANSYNEQFFGPGTRLTVL.

This chain joins TRBV2 and TRBJ2-5; 9 bases are a match to TRBD2. The CDR3 consists of 15 residues. Losses at the gene ends were 10 bases for V and 4 bases for J; bases not matched to a gene: 13. Germline assignment: CDR1 SNHLY and CDR2 FYNNEI. The CDR3 here is CATAPGGGVRETQYF. As DNA, the CDR3 is TGTGCCACTGCACCTGGCGGGGGGGTTCGAGAGACCCAGTACTTC.

The chain has TRBV5-6 and TRBJ2-7, with unresolved D. Trimming stripped 0 bases from V and 3 bases from J, with 7 bases between. Germline CDR1 reads SGHDT; CDR2 reads YYEEEE. The length of the CDR3 is 13 residues. The CDR3 protein is CASSLVGSYEQYF. CDR3 coding DNA: TGTGCCAGCAGCTTGGTGGGCAGCTACGAGCAGTACTTC.

V is TRBV6-5 and J is TRBJ2-7; weak D call: TRBD2 (7 bases). The CDR3 is made up of 14 amino acids. Germline CDR1 and CDR2: MNHEY and SVGAGI. The V gene lost 6 bases and the J gene lost 2 bases, with 14 bases spanning the gap. The CDR3 DNA follows: TGTGCCAGCAGACGGGGGGCGGATACCTACGAGCAGTACTTC. Translated, it gives CASRRGADTYEQYF.

The chain uses TRBV7-2 and TRBJ1-1; 11 nucleotides line up with TRBD1. Germline CDR1 SGHTA, CDR2 FQGNSA. The CDR3 consists of 17 residues. Unmatched junction bases numbered 10, after V lost 4 bases and J lost 3 bases. The CDR3 nucleotides read TGTGCCAGCAGCTACTCATGGACAGGGGGCTGGGACACTGAAGCTTTCTTT. Translating it yields CASSYSWTGGWDTEAFF.

The V and J genes are TRBV2 and TRBJ2-3, with 12 bases fitting TRBD2. CDR1 is SNHLY, CDR2 FYNNEI, per germline. Trimming removed 1 base from V and 1 base from J; junction bases left unmatched: 3. The CDR3 is 17 residues long. The CDR3 DNA is TGTGCCAGCAGTGAAGGACTAGCGGGGGCCGGCACAGATACGCAGTATTTT. It is translated as CASSEGLAGAGTDTQYF.

The rearrangement links TRBV6-1 to TRBJ2-7; 8 nucleotides line up with TRBD1. Germline CDR1 reads MNHNS; CDR2 reads SASEGT. The CDR3 has 16 amino acids. J lost 3 bases, V lost 4 bases, and 11 bases had no gene match. CDR3 bases: TGTGCCAGCAGTGCCCCTTCCGGGACAGGCGACTACGAGCAGTACTTC. Translating gives CASSAPSGTGDYEQYF.

The rearrangement links TRBV11-3 to TRBJ2-3, with 13 bases matching TRBD2. Trimming took 3 bases from V and 4 from J; bases not matched to a gene: 10. The germline gives CDR1 SGHNT, CDR2 YENEEA. The CDR3 totals 18 residues. CDR3 DNA: TGTGCCAGCAGCTTGGACCACGGGACTAGCGGGACGCCAGATACGCAGTATTTT. As protein: CASSLDHGTSGTPDTQYF.

The chain joins TRBV6-5 to TRBJ1-1; 7 bases fit TRBD1. V gave up 7 bases and J gave up 1 base; unmatched junction bases: 9. CDR3 length: 15 residues. The germline V gene encodes CDR1 MNHEY and CDR2 SVGAGI. The CDR3 sequence: CASTSPGGGNTEAFF. The CDR3 nucleotides are TGTGCCAGCACTTCTCCAGGGGGAGGGAACACTGAAGCTTTCTTT.

A single count supports this clone. This sequence joins TRBV30 and TRBJ2-7; 14 nucleotides match TRBD2. CDR3 length: 18 residues. Germline V gene lookup returns CDR1 GTSNPN and CDR2 SVGIG (reference sequence). With 2 bases clipped from V and 3 bases from J, the junction kept 12 bases outside the gene matches. This CDR3 is CAWSIGLAGGFLVYEQYF. The CDR3 region has the DNA TGTGCCTGGAGTATAGGACTAGCGGGGGGCTTCCTTGTCTACGAGCAGTACTTC.

The chain carries TRBV13 and TRBJ2-5; D is possibly TRBD2 (6 bases). V was pared by 6 bases and J by 4 bases, with 18 bases between. From germline, CDR1 is PRHDT and CDR2 FYEKMQ (reference sequence). The CDR3 extends over 15 amino acids. CDR3 sequence (DNA): TGTGCCAGCAGTCCCGGGACTGACATCCGAGAGACCCAGTACTTC. It yields the protein CASSPGTDIRETQYF.

This chain joins TRBV3-1 (or the pseudogene TRBV3-2) and TRBJ1-2; the match to TRBD1 covers 9 bases. Trimming removed 4 bases from V and 8 bases from J; junction bases left unmatched: 17. This CDR3 spans 17 amino acids. CDR1 is LGHDT and CDR2 is YNNKEL in the germline V gene (reference sequence). The CDR3 sequence: CASSPTAPSQGARGYTF. The CDR3 DNA reads as TGTGCCAGCAGCCCGACCGCCCCCTCACAGGGGGCCAGGGGCTACACCTTC.

This chain uses TRBV2 with TRBJ2-3; 9 bases match TRBD2. The germline V gene has CDR1 SNHLY and CDR2 FYNNEI. The CDR3 extends over 15 amino acids. V shed 10 bases and J 1 base; nucleotides not matched to a gene: 9. The CDR3 reads CATVLAGVGTDTQYF. The CDR3 coding sequence is TGTGCCACCGTCTTAGCGGGGGTGGGCACAGATACGCAGTATTTT.

The V and J genes are TRBV19 and TRBJ1-2; 8 bases align to TRBD1. V dropped 5 bases and J dropped 1; count of bases not matched to a gene: 6. This CDR3 has 15 residues. Germline V gene sequence: CDR1 LNHDA, CDR2 SQIVND (reference sequence). CDR3 nucleotide sequence: TGTGCCAGTAGTGCTCGGGACAGGAATAACTATGGCTACACCTTC. This translates into CASSARDRNNYGYTF.

CDR3 in amino acids: CSVEGSRQRLALSSYEQYF. DNA of the CDR3: TGCAGCGTTGAAGGGTCTCGACAGCGACTAGCGCTTAGCTCCTACGAGCAGTACTTC. The rearrangement uses TRBV29-1 and TRBJ2-7, with 8 positions matching TRBD2. This CDR3 is 19 amino acids long. Germline lookup yields CDR1 SQVTM and CDR2 ANQGSEA. V lost 1 base, J lost 0 bases, and 17 bases stayed unmatched.

CDR3: CASSAGGAENTEAFF. The CDR3 DNA follows: TGTGCCAGCAGCGCAGGGGGCGCAGAGAACACTGAAGCTTTCTTT. The chain links TRBV11-3 to TRBJ1-1, with 8 nucleotides matching TRBD1. The germline V gene encodes CDR1 SGHNT and CDR2 YENEEA. Trimming took 5 bases from V and 1 from J; bases not matched to a gene: 6. The CDR3 consists of 15 residues.

CDR3 coding DNA: TGTGCCAGCACCGCCAGGACTAGCGGGGGAGATGAGCAGTTCTTC. The encoded protein is CASTARTSGGDEQFF. This rearrangement joins TRBV2 to TRBJ2-1; 13 positions agree with TRBD2. This CDR3 has 15 amino acids. The germline V gene has CDR1 SNHLY and CDR2 FYNNEI. With 7 bases clipped from V and 8 bases from J, the junction kept 8 bases outside the gene matches.

The V and J genes are TRBV4-1 and TRBJ1-2; the match to TRBD1 covers 10 bases. Per the germline V gene, CDR1 is MGHRA and CDR2 is YSYEKL. The junction had 11 bases not matched to a gene; V was cut back by 0 bases and J by 7 bases. The CDR3 runs to 17 residues. The CDR3 DNA follows: TGCGCCAGCAGCCAAGAAGGGGTGACAGGGGGCGCGGGTGGCTACACCTTC. Translation gives CASSQEGVTGGAGGYTF.

J is TRBJ1-2 and V is TRBV6-5; D is possibly TRBD1 (5 bases). V lost 0 bases, J lost 8 bases, and 16 bases lay in between. CDR1 and CDR2 (germline): MNHEY, SVGAGI. The CDR3 has 15 residues. The CDR3 DNA reads as TGTGCCAGCAGTTACTCGATAGGCAGGGAAGGGGGCTACACCTTC. This codes for CASSYSIGREGGYTF.

The chain recombines TRBV9 with TRBJ1-3, with unresolved D. Germline-derived CDR1 and CDR2 are SGDLS and YYNGEE. Deletions cut 1 base from V and 4 bases from J, with 6 bases between. The CDR3 spans 13 residues. The CDR3: CASSVSGGNTIYF. CDR3 nucleotide sequence: TGTGCCAGCAGCGTAAGCGGCGGAAACACCATATATTTT.

The chain employs TRBV7-2 and TRBJ2-4; D may be TRBD1 (5 bases). The V end lost 1 base, the J end lost 0 bases, and 7 bases lay between the germline ends. Per the germline V gene, CDR1 is SGHTA and CDR2 is FQGNSA. This CDR3 contains 15 residues. The CDR3 reads CASSLDRLAKNIQYF. The CDR3 DNA reads TGTGCCAGCAGCTTAGACAGGCTAGCCAAAAACATTCAGTACTTC.

The chain uses TRBV27 and TRBJ1-2; TRBD1 is a possible D gene (5 bases). Per germline, CDR1 MNHEY and CDR2 SMNVEV (reference sequence). The CDR3 is 14 residues long. The V end was cut by 6 bases, the J end by 2 bases, with 13 bases between. The CDR3 region is CASSRGGTNYGYTF. The DNA of the CDR3 is TGTGCCAGCAGCCGGGGGGGTACGAACTATGGCTACACCTTC.

The chain combines TRBV4-1 with TRBJ1-2, with TRBD1 identical over 11 bases. The junction had 15 bases not matched to a gene; V was cut back by 4 bases and J by 11 bases. Germline CDR1 MGHRA, CDR2 YSYEKL. The CDR3 is 16 residues long. The CDR3 bases are TGCGCCAGCAGCCGCCGGAGTCCGGGACAGGGGGGAGAGTACACCTTC. As protein: CASSRRSPGQGGEYTF.

This rearrangement joins TRBV24-1 to TRBJ2-3, with 11 bases aligning to TRBD2. Germline trimming cut 5 bases from V and 3 bases from J; bases unmatched to any gene: 6. This CDR3 comprises 16 residues. The V gene's germline CDR1 is KGHDR and CDR2 SFDVKD. The CDR3: CATSVAGTSGTDTQYF. In DNA, the CDR3 is TGTGCCACCAGTGTCGCCGGGACTAGCGGAACAGATACGCAGTATTTT.

The rearrangement uses TRBV4-1 and TRBJ1-5; D not resolved. There are 16 residues in the CDR3. Germline V lookup: CDR1 MGHRA, CDR2 YSYEKL. Between the trimmed V and J ends, which lost 0 bases and 4 bases, there was a span of 13 bases. The CDR3 sequence is CASSQDIGQFNQPQHF. The CDR3 DNA sequence: TGCGCCAGCAGCCAAGATATTGGCCAGTTTAATCAGCCCCAGCATTTT.

The rearrangement joins TRBV6-5 to TRBJ1-5, with D maybe TRBD1 (6 bases). This CDR3 is built from 12 residues. From germline, CDR1 is MNHEY and CDR2 SVGAGI. With 8 bases removed from V and 6 bases from J, the gap between germline ends came to 11 bases. This chain's CDR3 is CASVQGGQPQHF. The DNA of the CDR3 is TGTGCCAGCGTACAGGGTGGTCAGCCCCAGCATTTT.

The chain employs TRBV4-1 and TRBJ2-2; TRBD2 matches 7 bases. CDR3 length: 15 residues. The germline CDR1 and CDR2 sequences are MGHRA and YSYEKL. Unmatched junction bases numbered 6, after V lost 5 bases and J lost 3 bases. As DNA, the CDR3 is TGCGCCAGCAGCGCCCTGCGGGGGTACACCGGGGAGCTGTTTTTT. This gives the protein CASSALRGYTGELFF.

CDR3 loop: CAWSLGQGAIQPQHF. Written as DNA, the CDR3 is TGTGCCTGGAGTCTCGGACAGGGGGCGATTCAGCCCCAGCATTTT. The chain joins TRBV30 to TRBJ1-5; 11 positions agree with TRBD1. The CDR3 is made up of 15 amino acids. With V trimmed by 2 bases and J by 6 bases, 6 bases remained unmatched. In germline, CDR1 is GTSNPN, CDR2 SVGIG (reference sequence).

The chain joins TRBV28 to TRBJ1-2; 7 nucleotides match TRBD1. This CDR3 contains 14 residues. The germline V gene encodes CDR1 MDHEN and CDR2 SYDVKM. J gave up 6 bases and V 5 bases, and 9 bases lay outside the gene matches. The CDR3 reads CASSLETGINGYTF. In DNA, the CDR3 is TGTGCCAGCAGTCTAGAGACAGGGATCAATGGCTACACCTTC.

V and J are TRBV9 and TRBJ2-3; 7 bases align to TRBD1. Germline lookup yields CDR1 SGDLS and CDR2 YYNGEE. After removal of 1 base from V and 2 bases from J, the junction contained 1 base not matched to a gene. CDR3 length: 14 amino acids. For the CDR3, the DNA is TGTGCCAGCAGCGTAACAGGGGTCACAGATACGCAGTATTTT. Its protein is CASSVTGVTDTQYF.